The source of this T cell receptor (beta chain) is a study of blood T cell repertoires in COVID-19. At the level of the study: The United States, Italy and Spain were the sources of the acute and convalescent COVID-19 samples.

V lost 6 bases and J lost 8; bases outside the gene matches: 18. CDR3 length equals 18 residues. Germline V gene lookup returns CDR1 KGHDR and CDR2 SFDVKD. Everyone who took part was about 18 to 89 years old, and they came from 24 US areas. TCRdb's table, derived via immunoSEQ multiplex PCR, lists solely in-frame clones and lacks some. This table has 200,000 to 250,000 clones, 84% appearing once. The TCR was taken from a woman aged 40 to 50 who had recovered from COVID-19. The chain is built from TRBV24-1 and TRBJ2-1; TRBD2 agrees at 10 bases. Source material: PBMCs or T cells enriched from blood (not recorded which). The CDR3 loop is CATSSSRVSSGSRYEQFF. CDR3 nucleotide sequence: TGTGCCACCAGTTCTAGTCGTGTTTCTAGCGGGAGCAGGTATGAGCAGTTCTTC.